This T cell receptor beta chain was profiled in a study of OX40 agonist ivuxolimab in advanced cancers. Overall study findings and caveats: Certain nonresponding patients likewise had low normalized T-cell clonal expansion. Expanded clones were, on average, more numerous in CD8+ T cells than in CD4+. At 0.1 to 3.0 mg/kg, CD4+ and CD8+ blood T cells expanded clonally by week 6.

The assay was immunoSEQ multiplex PCR, and TCRdb's table has in-frame clones only and misses some. This sample has 65,000 to 100,000 clones, with roughly 94% found just once. Germline V lookup: CDR1 MDHEN, CDR2 SYDVKM. The CDR3 runs to 12 residues. Trimming left V 1 base short and J 7 bases short, with 5 bases between. A note on this clone: Antigen: not known.

This receptor was taken from an adult with an advanced solid tumor such as melanoma, head and neck, liver or kidney cancer. The chain is built from TRBV28 and TRBJ2-1; D is undetermined. The sequences come from CD4+ or CD8+ T cells sorted from blood, collected in a trial of the OX40 agonist ivuxolimab. CDR3 coding DNA: TGTGCCAGCAGTTTATATCTGAATGAGCAGTTCTTC. Amino acids: CASSLYLNEQFF.